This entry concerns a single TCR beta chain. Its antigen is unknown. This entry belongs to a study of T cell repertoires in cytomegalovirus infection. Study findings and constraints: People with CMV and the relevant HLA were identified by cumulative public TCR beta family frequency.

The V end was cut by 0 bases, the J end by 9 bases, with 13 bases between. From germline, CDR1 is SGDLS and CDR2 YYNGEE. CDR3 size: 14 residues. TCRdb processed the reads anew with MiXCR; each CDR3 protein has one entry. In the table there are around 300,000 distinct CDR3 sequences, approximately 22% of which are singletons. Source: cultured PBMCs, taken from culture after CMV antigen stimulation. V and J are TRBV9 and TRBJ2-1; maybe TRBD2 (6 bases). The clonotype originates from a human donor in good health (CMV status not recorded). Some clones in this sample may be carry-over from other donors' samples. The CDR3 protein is CASSVVAARGEQFF. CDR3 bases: TGTGCCAGCAGCGTAGTAGCGGCCCGGGGTGAGCAGTTCTTC.